These T cell receptor beta chains were read from a single sample in a study of cytomegalovirus exposure and HLA in healthy donors. Clones were sequenced by immunoSEQ multiplex PCR, and TCRdb holds only the in-frame ones, with some missing. This table has under 95,000 clones, over 60% appearing once. Sequenced sample: PBMCs. These receptors were obtained from a male donor in good health and CMV-seronegative. Each CDR3 is given with its conserved first and last residue. A D gene is named only where the DNA matches it firmly. Some rows mark clone size as missing; the rest say once, few, many or name a class of expanded clone.

d_call	v_call	clone_size	j_call	cdr3_aa	cdr3_nt
NA	TRBV7-9	NA	TRBJ1-4	CASSHTPQGGEKLFF	TGTGCCAGCAGCCATACCCCACAGGGCGGAGAAAAACTGTTTTTT
TRBD1	TRBV6-5	few	TRBJ2-7	CASSLLGDSARQYF	TGTGCCAGCAGTTTACTGGGGGACAGCGCGCGGCAGTACTTC
NA	TRBV4-2	NA	TRBJ2-5	CASSQNGGDSQETQYF	TGTGCCAGCAGCCAAAACGGGGGGGACAGTCAAGAGACCCAGTACTTC
NA	TRBV5-8	NA	TRBJ2-2	CASSLNRAAGELFF	TGTGCCAGCAGCTTGAACAGGGCGGCCGGGGAGCTGTTTTTT
TRBD1	TRBV6-5	NA	TRBJ1-5	CASAGGHNQPQHF	TGTGCCAGCGCAGGGGGGCATAATCAGCCCCAGCATTTT
TRBD1	TRBV27	NA	TRBJ2-3	CASSPRTGGINTQYF	TGTGCCAGCAGTCCCAGGACAGGGGGTATAAATACGCAGTATTTT
NA	TRBV7-2	NA	TRBJ1-5	CASSPRSSQPQHF	TGTGCCAGCAGCCCCCGTTCTAGTCAGCCCCAGCATTTT
TRBD2	TRBV7-9	NA	TRBJ2-1	CASSLVAGVGNEQFF	TGTGCCAGCAGCTTAGTAGCGGGAGTCGGCAATGAGCAGTTCTTC
NA	TRBV10-2	once	TRBJ2-7	CASSDGFSSLYF	TGCGCCAGCAGTGACGGGTTTTCTAGTCTGTACTTC
NA	TRBV20-1	NA	TRBJ1-6	CSASSGGPLHF	TGCAGTGCCTCCAGTGGGGGGCCCCTCCACTTT
NA	TRBV6-5	few	TRBJ1-4	CASSSGQNFPKLFF	TGTGCCAGCAGTTCAGGGCAGAATTTCCCGAAACTGTTTTTT
NA	TRBV6-5	NA	TRBJ1-1	CATVTTRNLNTEAFF	TGTGCCACCGTGACGACGAGGAACTTGAACACTGAAGCTTTCTTT
TRBD2	TRBV6-6	few	TRBJ2-5	CASSYKSGGYQETQYF	TGTGCCAGCAGTTACAAAAGCGGGGGGTACCAAGAGACCCAGTACTTC
TRBD1	TRBV9	NA	TRBJ2-7	CASSVGGQGPYEQYF	TGTGCCAGCAGCGTAGGAGGACAGGGCCCCTACGAGCAGTACTTC
NA	TRBV5-1	NA	TRBJ2-3	CASSLGEASDTQYF	TGCGCCAGCAGCTTGGGAGAAGCCTCAGATACGCAGTATTTT
NA	TRBV7-6	NA	TRBJ1-6	CASSPGQWNSPLHF	TGTGCCAGCAGCCCAGGACAGTGGAATTCACCCCTCCACTTT
TRBD2	TRBV2	NA	TRBJ2-7	CASREGLAGYRLVYEQYF	TGTGCCAGCAGAGAGGGACTAGCGGGATATAGGTTAGTGTACGAGCAGTACTTC
NA	TRBV7-9	NA	TRBJ1-1	CASSLALRSGDTEAFF	TGTGCCAGCAGCTTAGCGCTCCGTAGTGGAGACACTGAAGCTTTCTTT
TRBD2	TRBV9	once	TRBJ2-1	CASSVDLGPGGNEQFF	TGTGCCAGCAGCGTAGATCTGGGGCCGGGGGGAAATGAGCAGTTCTTC
TRBD1	TRBV28	NA	TRBJ1-5	CASLNSPGQEYDQPQHF	TGTGCCAGCCTTAACTCCCCGGGACAGGAGTACGATCAGCCCCAGCATTTT
NA	TRBV9	NA	TRBJ2-2	CASSTNSGTGELFF	TGTGCCAGCAGCACCAATAGCGGTACCGGGGAGCTGTTTTTT
TRBD2	TRBV2	few	TRBJ2-7	CASSPMGGGYEQYF	TGTGCCAGCAGCCCCATGGGGGGGGGCTACGAGCAGTACTTC
TRBD1	TRBV19	NA	TRBJ1-6	CASSPSRDRYNSPLHF	TGTGCCAGTAGTCCCTCCAGGGACAGATATAATTCACCCCTCCACTTT
TRBD1	TRBV19	NA	TRBJ1-2	CASSSDRPYGYTF	TGTGCCAGTAGTTCGGACAGGCCCTATGGCTACACCTTC
NA	TRBV5-1	NA	TRBJ2-1	CASSPYQAVEQFF	TGCGCCAGCAGCCCCTATCAGGCCGTTGAGCAGTTCTTC
NA	TRBV9	NA	TRBJ2-7	CASSVAGQGGEQYF	TGTGCCAGCAGCGTAGCTGGGCAGGGGGGAGAGCAGTACTTC
TRBD1	TRBV7-9	NA	TRBJ1-1	CASSCDRGGCWAFF	TGTGCCAGCAGCTGCGACAGGGGGGGTTGTTGGGCTTTCTTT
NA	TRBV2	NA	TRBJ1-2	CASIRDGYTF	TGTGCCAGCATCAGGGATGGCTACACCTTC
NA	TRBV30	NA	TRBJ2-7	CAWSVLGGEQYF	TGTGCCTGGAGTGTACTAGGGGGCGAGCAGTACTTC
TRBD2	TRBV6-6	few	TRBJ2-3	CASSNLAGGSTDTQYF	TGTGCCAGCAGTAATCTAGCGGGAGGTTCCACAGATACGCAGTATTTT
TRBD2	TRBV7-2	NA	TRBJ2-7	CASSFGGVFYEQYF	TGTGCCAGCAGCTTCGGGGGGGTTTTTTACGAGCAGTACTTC
TRBD1	TRBV10-3	few	TRBJ1-1	CAISETGRGLNTEAFF	TGTGCCATCAGTGAGACGGGCAGGGGGCTGAACACTGAAGCTTTCTTT
TRBD1	TRBV4-2	NA	TRBJ1-2	CASSQGTGDGYTF	TGTGCCAGCAGCCAAGGGACAGGGGATGGCTACACCTTC
NA	TRBV29-1	NA	TRBJ2-5	CSVGRPRQETQYF	TGCAGCGTTGGCCGTCCTCGACAGGAGACCCAGTACTTC
TRBD2	TRBV5-4	NA	TRBJ2-1	CASTSTSGSLNEQFF	TGTGCCAGCACTTCCACTAGCGGGAGCTTGAATGAGCAGTTCTTC
NA	TRBV2	NA	TRBJ2-7	CASGQFSYEQYF	TGTGCCAGCGGACAGTTCTCCTACGAGCAGTACTTC
TRBD1	TRBV27	few	TRBJ2-3	CASSAYQGASTDTQYF	TGTGCCAGCAGTGCGTATCAGGGGGCGAGCACAGATACGCAGTATTTT
NA	TRBV9	NA	TRBJ2-4	CASSVDPSSKNIQYF	TGTGCCAGCAGCGTAGATCCTAGCTCCAAAAACATTCAGTACTTC
TRBD1	TRBV9	NA	TRBJ2-2	CASSSPKRDRGSNGELFF	TGTGCCAGCAGCTCTCCTAAGAGGGACAGGGGGTCCAACGGGGAGCTGTTTTTT
TRBD1	TRBV18	NA	TRBJ1-2	CASSHRDRGAGYTF	TGTGCCAGCTCACACCGGGACAGGGGTGCCGGCTACACCTTC
TRBD1	TRBV15	NA	TRBJ1-1	CATSRGQGASEAFF	TGTGCCACCAGCAGGGGACAGGGGGCCTCTGAAGCTTTCTTT
TRBD1	TRBV29-1	NA	TRBJ2-2	CSAQPGGRDTGELFF	TGCAGCGCTCAACCAGGGGGAAGGGACACCGGGGAGCTGTTTTTT
NA	TRBV5-8	NA	TRBJ2-4	CASSLGQDRLSDIQYF	TGTGCCAGCAGCTTGGGTCAGGACAGACTTTCGGACATTCAGTACTTC
NA	TRBV7-2	NA	TRBJ2-7	CASSRPRGEQYF	TGTGCCAGCAGCCGTCCTAGAGGCGAGCAGTACTTC
NA	TRBV10-1	NA	TRBJ1-1	CASSKGQSAAEAFF	TGCGCCAGCAGCAAGGGACAAAGCGCAGCTGAAGCTTTCTTT
TRBD2	TRBV2	once	TRBJ2-3	CASNLLAGGTDTQYF	TGTGCCAGCAACCTACTAGCGGGGGGCACAGATACGCAGTATTTT
NA	TRBV19	NA	TRBJ2-1	CASSVAGDSNEQFF	TGTGCCAGTAGTGTGGCAGGGGATAGCAATGAGCAGTTCTTC
TRBD1	TRBV19	NA	TRBJ2-7	CASSLTGVGTYEQYF	TGTGCCAGTAGCTTAACAGGGGTTGGGACCTACGAGCAGTACTTC
NA	TRBV6-5	once	TRBJ1-1	CASSYSPRNTEAFF	TGTGCCAGCAGTTACTCCCCGCGAAACACTGAAGCTTTCTTT
TRBD1	TRBV7-9	NA	TRBJ2-7	CASSTGTGGTYEQYF	TGTGCCAGCAGCACAGGGACAGGGGGTACCTACGAGCAGTACTTC
TRBD2	TRBV7-8	NA	TRBJ2-5	CASSAGGHGETQYF	TGTGCCAGCTCAGCGGGGGGGCATGGAGAGACCCAGTACTTC
NA	TRBV7-2	NA	TRBJ1-1	CASRPTGAPEAFF	TGTGCCAGCAGACCCACCGGAGCCCCTGAAGCTTTCTTT
TRBD2	TRBV5-1	NA	TRBJ2-3	CASSHTSGVTDTQYF	TGCGCCAGCAGCCACACTAGCGGGGTTACAGATACGCAGTATTTT
TRBD2	TRBV6-1	NA	TRBJ2-5	CASSRVAGSGEQYF	TGTGCCAGCAGTCGAGTAGCGGGATCCGGTGAGCAGTACTTC
NA	TRBV28	once	TRBJ2-5	CASRRGGFGIQETQYF	TGTGCCAGCAGAAGAGGGGGTTTCGGGATCCAAGAGACCCAGTACTTC
NA	TRBV27	NA	TRBJ1-1	CASSLEARLRNTEAFF	TGTGCCAGCAGTTTAGAGGCGAGGTTGCGGAACACTGAAGCTTTCTTT
TRBD2	TRBV28	once	TRBJ2-1	CASSGSYNEQFF	TGTGCCTCTAGCGGGTCTTACAATGAGCAGTTCTTC